This TCR beta chain appears in the sequencing data of a study of technical replicates of blood from a handful of donors. The CDR3 is 14 amino acids. Germline V gene lookup returns CDR1 SGDLS and CDR2 YYNGEE. V lost 2 bases and J 0 bases, leaving 9 bases between the germline ends. TCRdb's table, derived via immunoSEQ multiplex PCR, lists solely in-frame clones and lacks some. The table has over 75,000 clones, 95% to 98% seen once. V usage is TRBV9 and J usage is TRBJ2-7, with TRBD2 as a possible D gene (5 bases). This sequence was found in a human donor in good health. The specimen sequenced was T cells isolated from PBMCs. The CDR3 DNA reads as TGTGCCAGCAGCGTGGGAGTCGACTCCTACGAGCAGTACTTC. This encodes CASSVGVDSYEQYF. The full variable domain, in which reference TRBV9 and TRBJ2-7 provide the parts outside the CDR3, is DSGVTQTPKHLITATGQRVTLRCSPRSGDLSVYWYQQSLDQGLQFLIQYYNGEERAKGNILERFSAQQFPDLHSELNLSSLELGDSALYFCASSVGVDSYEQYFGPGTRLTVT.